This TCR beta chain came from a study of cytomegalovirus exposure and HLA in healthy donors. This CDR3 is built from 12 residues. Between the trimmed V and J ends, which lost 5 bases and 5 bases, there was a span of 9 bases. The germline V gene encodes CDR1 MDHEN and CDR2 SYDVKM. Study-wide results and caveats: Prior analysis indicated that the majority of TCR beta V segments exhibited productivity approximately 90% or approximately 30% of the time. TCR beta V- and J-gene trimming was later associated with a missense DCLRE1C variant.

As to this clone: Its antigen is unknown.

PCR used 60 Vbeta primers and 13 Jbeta primers. This table comes from immunoSEQ multiplex PCR, and its TCRdb copy is limited to in-frame clones, with some not included. The sample yields roughly 93,000 clones, 75% to 85% seen once. The rearrangement links TRBV28 to TRBJ2-5, with D unresolved. The TCR originated in a man younger than 30 in good health and CMV-seropositive. Sequences were obtained from PBMCs. CDR3 DNA sequence: TGTGCCAGCAGTGAGACGCGGGAGACCCAGTACTTC. It yields the protein CASSETRETQYF.